The 22 T cell receptor beta chains below were found in one sample sequenced in a study of blood T cell repertoires in COVID-19. The protocol was immunoSEQ multiplex PCR, while the TCRdb copy is restricted to in-frame clones and leaves out a portion. The data contain nearly 50,000 clones, around 87% of them singletons. Sequencing input: peripheral blood. These receptors were taken from a man aged 40-55 years with active COVID-19.

The chain carries TRBV6-5 and TRBJ2-3; D perhaps matches TRBD2 (5 bases). CDR1 and CDR2 (germline): MNHEY, SVGAGI. The CDR3 is 15 residues long. V gave up 4 bases and J gave up 4 bases, with 15 bases separating them. The CDR3 DNA reads TGTGCCAGCAGTTGGGAGAACTCTGGGGCAGATACGCAGTATTTT. Protein: CASSWENSGADTQYF.

The V and J genes are TRBV6-2 or TRBV6-3 and TRBJ2-7, with 8 bases identical to TRBD1. This CDR3 comprises 15 residues. Trimming at V came to 5 bases and at J to 4 bases, leaving 10 bases not matched to a gene. Germline CDR1 and CDR2: MNHEY and SVGEGT. CDR3 nucleotide sequence: TGTGCCAGCAGTCTACGGGGGACAGGTACTTACGAGCAGTACTTC. Protein sequence: CASSLRGTGTYEQYF.

This clone has a handful of counts. The rearrangement uses TRBV28 and TRBJ1-2; 9 bases fit TRBD1. Germline loops: CDR1 MDHEN, CDR2 SYDVKM. Trimming took 3 bases from V and 5 from J; bases not matched to a gene: 34. The CDR3 has 24 residues. Here the CDR3 reads CASSFLAMEQGAGVPKPPLYGYTF. The CDR3 DNA is TGTGCCAGCAGTTTTCTCGCCATGGAACAGGGGGCGGGAGTCCCGAAACCCCCCCTGTATGGCTACACCTTC.

Only one count was recorded for this clone. The chain recombines TRBV24-1 with TRBJ2-2; D remains unclear. The ends were cut back, 3 bases at V and 3 bases at J, with 10 bases in the middle. The CDR3 contains 15 residues. The germline V gene has CDR1 KGHDR and CDR2 SFDVKD. CDR3 nucleotides: TGTGCCACCAGTGATCCCATCACTTACACCGGGGAGCTGTTTTTT. It translates to CATSDPITYTGELFF.

This clone was detected only once. Written as DNA, the CDR3 is TGTGCCAGCACCCGAACGGGACTCCTCTACAATGAGCAGTTCTTC. Its protein is CASTRTGLLYNEQFF. The J gene is TRBJ2-1, the V gene TRBV11-1; D may be TRBD2 (6 bases). V lost 7 bases and J lost 3, with 16 bases in between. CDR3 length: 15 amino acids. Germline V CDR1 and CDR2: SGHAT, FQDESV (reference sequence).

V gene TRBV7-6 combines with J gene TRBJ2-7; D unresolved. The CDR3 loop spans 17 amino acids. Germline V gives CDR1 SGHVS, CDR2 FNYEAQ. V dropped 2 bases and J dropped 6 bases, with 23 bases sitting between them. CDR3 region: CASSLRSWVDRSAEQYF. In nucleotides, the CDR3 is TGTGCCAGCAGCTTAAGGAGTTGGGTCGACCGGTCCGCCGAGCAGTACTTC.

In regard to this clone: The junction and the germline gene differ at one end; a read error may be behind it. The V and J genes are TRBV27 and TRBJ1-5; D possibly corresponds to TRBD1 (6 bases). This CDR3 contains 14 residues. The V gene's germline CDR1 is MNHEY and CDR2 SMNVEV (reference sequence). CDR3 protein: CASSQGQSSQPQHF. CDR3 bases: TGTGCCAGCAGCCAAGGACAGAGCAGTCAGCCCCAGCATTTT.

The J gene is TRBJ2-5, the V gene TRBV7-9; D might be TRBD1 (5 bases). Trimming pared 2 bases from V and 4 bases from J, leaving 11 bases between. CDR3 length: 14 residues. CDR1 and CDR2 from the germline V gene are SEHNR and FQNEAQ (reference sequence). The CDR3 nucleotides are TGTGCCAGCAGCTTACCAGGGCTCGGAGAGACCCAGTACTTC. This translates into CASSLPGLGETQYF. The full variable domain, rest sourced from reference TRBV7-9 and TRBJ2-5, is DTGVSQNPRHKITKRGQNVTFRCDPISEHNRLYWYRQTLGQGPEFLTYFQNEAQLEKSRLLSDRFSAERPKGSFSTLEIQRTEQGDSAMYLCASSLPGLGETQYFGPGTRLLVL.

The V gene is TRBV6-5, the J gene TRBJ1-2; D uncertain. This CDR3 contains 12 residues. The V end was cut by 7 bases, the J end by 11 bases, with 17 bases between. Germline CDR1 reads MNHEY; CDR2 reads SVGAGI. Here the CDR3 DNA reads TGTGCCAGCACCCCTGGAGACTCTAGGTACACCTTC. It specifies CASTPGDSRYTF.

The rearrangement links TRBV3-1 (or the pseudogene TRBV3-2) to TRBJ1-2, with 8 bases matching TRBD1. This CDR3 is built from 15 residues. J was trimmed by 4 bases and V by 4 bases; bases with no gene match: 8. Germline assignment: CDR1 LGHDT and CDR2 YNNKEL (reference sequence). The CDR3 sequence: CASSPGQGGPYGYTF. CDR3 DNA: TGTGCCAGCAGCCCCGGACAGGGAGGTCCCTATGGCTACACCTTC.

This chain joins TRBV12-3 or TRBV12-4 and TRBJ2-2; D remains ambiguous. Trimming left V 8 bases short and J 6 bases short, with 10 bases between. This CDR3 contains 12 residues. The CDR3 region is CASPAESGELFF. DNA for the CDR3: TGTGCCAGCCCCGCCGAGTCCGGGGAGCTGTTTTTT.

J is TRBJ2-2 and V is TRBV11-2; D gene ambiguous. The V and J ends lost 0 bases and 5 bases respectively, with 16 bases between them. Germline CDR1 SGHAT, CDR2 FQNNGV. This CDR3 contains 17 residues. CDR3 coding DNA: TGTGCCAGCAGCTTAGATTGGGCAGTTAAGAAGACCGGGGAGCTGTTTTTT. It specifies CASSLDWAVKKTGELFF.

This chain links TRBV27 with TRBJ2-1; D is ambiguous. V was cut by 7 bases and J by 5 bases, with 12 bases left in between. Germline V CDR1 and CDR2: MNHEY, SMNVEV (reference sequence). CDR3 length: 13 amino acids. The DNA for the CDR3 is TGTGCCAGCACTAATGATCTCAACAATGAGCAGTTCTTC. This gives the protein CASTNDLNNEQFF.

The J gene is TRBJ2-5, the V gene TRBV29-1, with 8 nucleotides matching TRBD1. The junction had 9 bases not matched to a gene; V was cut back by 3 bases and J by 6 bases. This CDR3 has 14 residues. The germline V gene has CDR1 SQVTM and CDR2 ANQGSEA. CDR3 nucleotides: TGCAGCGTTGACCCCCTAGGACAGGGAAAGACCCAGTACTTC. It codes for CSVDPLGQGKTQYF.

This clone was observed a single time. The chain recombines TRBV27 with TRBJ1-5, with 9 bases fitting TRBD1. Germline V gene data show CDR1 as MNHEY and CDR2 as SMNVEV (reference sequence). J gave up 6 bases and V 9 bases, and 12 bases lay outside the gene matches. This CDR3 has 15 amino acids. The CDR3 DNA reads as TGTGCCAGTCGGGTGGGACAGGGTTCGGGTCAGCCCCAGCATTTT. Its protein is CASRVGQGSGQPQHF.

This chain joins TRBV5-1 and TRBJ2-7; 9 positions agree with TRBD1. Germline assignment: CDR1 SGHRS and CDR2 YFSETQ. The CDR3 length is 14 residues. V trimming: 4 bases; J trimming: 2 bases; junction bases outside the gene matches: 4. The CDR3 nucleotides read TGCGCCAGCAGCGAGGACAGGGGTCCCTACGAGCAGTACTTC. This translates into CASSEDRGPYEQYF.

The rearrangement uses TRBV6-1 and TRBJ2-2; maybe TRBD2 (6 bases). CDR3 length: 17 amino acids. The V and J ends lost 1 base and 8 bases respectively, with 20 bases between them. Germline CDR1 is MNHNS and CDR2 is SASEGT. This chain's CDR3 is CASSEVDSSLAGGELFF. The CDR3 DNA is TGTGCCAGCAGTGAAGTCGACAGCTCTTTGGCGGGGGGGGAGCTGTTTTTT.

Written as DNA, the CDR3 is TGTGCCAGCAGTGACCGCTGGACAGGGGCCGATGACGAAAAACTGTTTTTT. It yields the protein CASSDRWTGADDEKLFF. This chain uses TRBV6-1 with TRBJ1-4; 9 nucleotides match TRBD1. Per the germline V gene, CDR1 is MNHNS and CDR2 is SASEGT. The J segment lost 8 bases and the V segment lost 3 bases, leaving 13 bases of the junction unmatched. CDR3 size: 17 residues.

The rearrangement uses TRBV3-1 (or the pseudogene TRBV3-2) and TRBJ2-2, with TRBD2 identical over 8 bases. This CDR3 has 21 amino acids. Germline V CDR1 and CDR2: LGHDT, YNNKEL (reference sequence). V was clipped by 3 bases and J by 0 bases; unmatched bases: 18. The DNA for the CDR3 is TGTGCCAGCAGCCAGCCTAGCGGGTCCATTCAAAAATTCGCGAACACCGGGGAGCTGTTTTTT. Protein: CASSQPSGSIQKFANTGELFF.

The J gene is TRBJ2-5, the V gene TRBV9; D unclear. V gave up 0 bases and J gave up 6 bases, with 9 bases separating them. Germline lookup yields CDR1 SGDLS and CDR2 YYNGEE. The CDR3 has 13 amino acids. The CDR3 here is CASSVDGTQTQYF. The CDR3 DNA reads as TGTGCCAGCAGCGTAGACGGTACGCAGACCCAGTACTTC. Full variable domain (remainder filled in from reference TRBV9 and TRBJ2-5): DSGVTQTPKHLITATGQRVTLRCSPRSGDLSVYWYQQSLDQGLQFLIQYYNGEERAKGNILERFSAQQFPDLHSELNLSSLELGDSALYFCASSVDGTQTQYFGPGTRLLVL.

The chain couples TRBV13 to TRBJ1-6, with D perhaps matching TRBD1 (5 bases). CDR3 length: 15 residues. Looked up from germline, CDR1 is PRHDT and CDR2 is FYEKMQ (reference sequence). The V end lost 2 bases, the J end lost 8 bases, and 13 bases lay between the germline ends. The CDR3 here is CASSLRAGKDSPLHF. For the CDR3, the DNA is TGTGCCAGCAGCTTAAGGGCAGGGAAAGATTCACCCCTCCACTTT.

The rearrangement uses TRBV28 and TRBJ2-7, with D hard to call. Trimming removed 8 bases from V and 5 bases from J, with 13 bases in between. CDR3 length: 12 residues. Germline-derived CDR1 and CDR2 are MDHEN and SYDVKM. The chain's CDR3 is CASCLGTHEQYF. CDR3 bases: TGTGCCAGCTGTCTAGGAACCCACGAGCAGTACTTC.